The 8 T cell receptor beta chains in this list originate from one sample, sequenced in a study of cytomegalovirus exposure and HLA in healthy donors. PCR involved 60 Vbeta and 13 Jbeta primers. Measured with immunoSEQ multiplex PCR; TCRdb has only the in-frame clones, and not every one. The profile shows under 60,000 clones, just under 85% of them singletons. Sequenced sample: PBMCs. The receptors shown here come from a man in his forties or fifties in good health and CMV-seronegative.

This sequence joins TRBV10-3 and TRBJ2-3; a weak D match, TRBD1 (5 bases). The CDR3 is 16 amino acids. CDR1 ENHRY and CDR2 SYGVKD come from the germline V gene. Trimming removed 2 bases from V and 8 bases from J, with 20 bases in between. As DNA, the CDR3 is TGTGCCATCAGTGAGGGGGCTGGGCGTCGATCGGTTACGCAGTATTTT. Its translation: CAISEGAGRRSVTQYF.

This chain uses TRBV29-1 with TRBJ2-5; D is undetermined. Germline V gives CDR1 SQVTM, CDR2 ANQGSEA. This CDR3 spans 12 amino acids. V was cut by 0 bases and J by 5 bases, with 7 bases left in between. CDR3 residues: CSVEEVGETQYF. The CDR3 DNA reads TGCAGCGTTGAAGAAGTCGGGGAGACCCAGTACTTC.

The rearrangement joins TRBV6-1 to TRBJ1-6, with unresolved D. V lost 7 bases to trimming and J lost 7 bases, with 14 bases between them. The CDR3 runs to 14 residues. Per germline, CDR1 MNHNS and CDR2 SASEGT. This chain's CDR3 is CASTRISGNSPLHF. CDR3 bases: TGTGCCAGCACCAGAATCTCGGGGAATTCACCCCTCCACTTT.

The rearrangement links TRBV11-2 to TRBJ2-7; unclear D gene. The CDR3 spans 13 residues. V gave up 5 bases and J gave up 2 bases, with 10 bases separating them. The V gene's germline CDR1 is SGHAT and CDR2 FQNNGV. In nucleotides, the CDR3 is TGTGCCAGCAGCCCCGGTCGTCCCTACGAGCAGTACTTC. Translation: CASSPGRPYEQYF.

This chain uses TRBV7-9 with TRBJ2-2; D possibly corresponds to TRBD1 (5 bases). The CDR3 is 15 residues long. V dropped 2 bases and J dropped 1 base, with 8 bases sitting between them. Germline CDR1 reads SEHNR; CDR2 reads FQNEAQ (reference sequence). The CDR3 DNA reads TGTGCCAGCAGCTTAAGCCAGGGGAACACCGGGGAGCTGTTTTTT. Translating gives CASSLSQGNTGELFF. Filled out from reference TRBV7-9 and TRBJ2-2, the complete variable domain reads DTGVSQNPRHKITKRGQNVTFRCDPISEHNRLYWYRQTLGQGPEFLTYFQNEAQLEKSRLLSDRFSAERPKGSFSTLEIQRTEQGDSAMYLCASSLSQGNTGELFFGEGSRLTVL.

The V call is TRBV7-2, the J call TRBJ1-2; 10 bases are shared with TRBD1. Germline-derived CDR1 and CDR2 are SGHTA and FQGNSA. The length of the CDR3 is 14 residues. The J segment lost 4 bases and the V segment lost 5 bases, leaving 4 bases of the junction unmatched. The CDR3 bases are TGTGCCAGCAGCGCCCGACAGGGGGCCTATGGCTACACCTTC. This translates into CASSARQGAYGYTF.

This chain links TRBV6-1 with TRBJ2-7; D not resolved. Germline CDR1 is MNHNS and CDR2 is SASEGT. Deletions cut 0 bases from V and 1 base from J, with 7 bases between. The CDR3 length is 14 residues. The CDR3 DNA follows: TGTGCCAGCAGTGAAGCGCCAGGATCCTACGAGCAGTACTTC. Translated, it gives CASSEAPGSYEQYF.

This clone was counted only a few times. The V gene is TRBV4-3, the J gene TRBJ2-3; no definite D call. Trimming took 1 base from V and 0 from J, leaving 8 bases between them. The CDR3 loop spans 15 amino acids. The V gene's germline CDR1 is LGHNA and CDR2 YSLEER. In nucleotides, the CDR3 is TGCGCCAGCAGCCAAGTTAGTGCTAGCACAGATACGCAGTATTTT. Amino acids: CASSQVSASTDTQYF.